The T cell receptor beta chain described here comes from a study of shared clonotypes between healthy human individuals. Overall study context: The plates for each donor numbered three CD4 naive, three CD4 memory, two CD8 naive and one CD8 memory. Study-level results: A handful of donors showed sharing of about 4.6% of naive CD4 clonotypes.

This clone was observed once. Its antigen is as yet unknown. V was pared by 3 bases and J by 6 bases, with 6 bases of the junction left unmatched. The CDR3 spans 15 residues. Germline-derived CDR1 and CDR2 are SEHNR and FQNEAQ (reference sequence). Donors had no recently reported acute infections or vaccinations and were HIV-negative. TCRdb keeps only in-frame clones here, not all; method: immunoSEQ multiplex PCR. The profile shows 950,000 to 1,200,000 clones, approximately 77% of them singletons. The sequenced sample consisted of memory CD4+ T cells from PBMCs. Sample subset: CD45RA-negative fraction. The rearrangement links TRBV7-9 to TRBJ2-7, with 12 bases matching TRBD2. This TCR was recovered from a man aged 18 to 29 in good health. Some clones in this sample may be carry-over from other donors' samples. The CDR3 spells CASSFGLAGFGEQYF. The CDR3 DNA follows: TGTGCCAGCAGCTTTGGACTAGCGGGGTTTGGCGAGCAGTACTTC.